Here is one TCR beta chain with its context. Generated by immunoSEQ multiplex PCR, the TCRdb table keeps only in-frame clones and is missing some. The repertoire consists of roughly 150,000 clones, with roughly 84% occurring once and the leading ten covering roughly 5%. The data belong to a study of blood T cell repertoires in COVID-19. Across the whole study: Sources were T cells, B-cell-depleted T cells, or PBMCs; the material itself was cDNA or gDNA.

Which cohort a participant joined came from the clinical history participants gave. Before they entered the study, exposed participants had met a COVID-19 case within 2 weeks. The V and J ends lost 2 bases and 2 bases respectively, with 7 bases between them. CDR3 size: 13 residues. CDR1 SGHVS and CDR2 FQNEAQ come from the germline V gene. The TCR sequence derives from a man between 65 and 85 years old who had been exposed to COVID-19. Sequencing used PBMCs or T cells enriched from blood (not recorded which). The rearrangement links TRBV7-8 to TRBJ2-7; D might be TRBD1 (5 bases). The DNA of the CDR3 is TGTGCCAGCAGCTTACCAGGGACCTACGAGCAGTACTTC. Residues: CASSLPGTYEQYF. Looking up the rest from reference TRBV7-8 and TRBJ2-7 gives the full variable domain: GAGVSQSPRYKVAKRGQDVALRCDPISGHVSLFWYQQALGQGPEFLTYFQNEAQLDKSGLPSDRFFAERPEGSVSTLKIQRTQQEDSAVYLCASSLPGTYEQYFGPGTRLTVT.